This T cell receptor beta chain was recovered during a study of T cell responses to AZD1222 COVID-19 vaccine. Trimming at V came to 0 bases and at J to 2 bases, leaving 3 bases not matched to a gene. The V gene's germline CDR1 is SGHTA and CDR2 FQGNSA. This CDR3 comprises 16 residues. Regarding the study as a whole: Donor demographics were predominantly white British with a female majority; clonal diversity may be underestimated. Of the AZD1222 recipients, only five to seven were seropositive at baseline. Spike-specific TCR breadth and depth grew following two AZD1222 doses. Unmutated regions of variants are reportedly targeted by nearly half of spike-specific TCRs.

As to this clone: What it binds is not known.

Produced via immunoSEQ multiplex PCR; TCRdb's table is partial and in-frame only. The table records 150,000 to 200,000 clones, 85% to 95% of them present only once. The sample in question was peripheral blood, obtained 28 days after the second AZD1222 dose. This chain connects TRBV7-2 to TRBJ2-3; 9 positions agree with TRBD2. The clonotype was recovered from an adult who received the AZD1222 COVID-19 vaccine. The CDR3 protein is CASSLAPSGNTDTQYF. CDR3 coding DNA: TGTGCCAGCAGCTTAGCGCCTAGCGGGAACACAGATACGCAGTATTTT. Full variable domain (outside the CDR3, taken from reference TRBV7-2 and TRBJ2-3): GAGVSQSPSNKVTEKGKDVELRCDPISGHTALYWYRQSLGQGLEFLIYFQGNSAPDKSGLPSDRFSAERTGGSVSTLTIQRTQQEDSAVYLCASSLAPSGNTDTQYFGPGTRLTVL.